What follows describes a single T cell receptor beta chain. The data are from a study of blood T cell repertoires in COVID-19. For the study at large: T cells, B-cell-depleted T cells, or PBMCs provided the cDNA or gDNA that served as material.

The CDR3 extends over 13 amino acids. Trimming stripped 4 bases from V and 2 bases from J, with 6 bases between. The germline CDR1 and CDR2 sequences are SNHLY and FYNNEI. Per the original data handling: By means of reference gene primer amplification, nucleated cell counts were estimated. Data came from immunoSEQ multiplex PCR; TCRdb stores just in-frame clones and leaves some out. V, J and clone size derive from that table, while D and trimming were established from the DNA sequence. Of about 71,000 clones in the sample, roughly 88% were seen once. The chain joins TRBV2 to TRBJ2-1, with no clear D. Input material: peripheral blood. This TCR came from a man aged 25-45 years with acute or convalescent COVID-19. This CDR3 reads CASSVSTYNEQFF. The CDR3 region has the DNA TGTGCCAGCAGTGTCAGTACCTACAATGAGCAGTTCTTC.